These 20 T cell receptor beta chains were all obtained from the same sample, sequenced in a study of T cell repertoires in cytomegalovirus infection (dated by TCRdb to between 2018 and 2021). These reads were obtained on an Illumina HiSeq 1500. TCRdb itself trimmed the public reads at Q25 with fastp, ran MiXCR and retained productive beta chains. Rows with one shared CDR3 protein collapse into an entry with the most common genes and DNA. The sample table shows fewer than 300,000 distinct CDR3 sequences, and around 25% are seen once. Roughly 14% of the sample lies in the top ten. Sample: PBMCs. Receptors originate from a human donor in good health (CMV status not recorded). Some clones in this sample may be carry-over from other donors' samples.

This sequence joins TRBV28 and TRBJ1-2; no reliable D call. Germline V gives CDR1 MDHEN, CDR2 SYDVKM. CDR3 length: 12 residues. Trimming shortened V by 5 bases and J by 14 bases, and 18 bases separated the two germline ends. CDR3 nucleotide sequence: TGTGCCAGCAGTCCCGCGTTTGGGGTGAAGACCTTC. Translated, it gives CASSPAFGVKTF.

V gene TRBV28 combines with J gene TRBJ1-2; D is perhaps TRBD1 (6 bases). This CDR3 region has 16 residues. Germline V gene sequence: CDR1 MDHEN, CDR2 SYDVKM. With 5 bases removed from V and 3 bases from J, the gap between germline ends came to 19 bases. The CDR3 sequence is CASSPPTRGNYYGYTF. In nucleotides, the CDR3 is TGTGCCAGCAGTCCCCCGACGAGGGGGAACTACTATGGCTACACCTTC.

This clonotype was counted many times. The rearrangement joins TRBV7-8 to TRBJ2-7; 8 bases map to TRBD1. The CDR3 totals 15 residues. Germline CDR1 SGHVS, CDR2 FQNEAQ. V was clipped by 5 bases and J by 7 bases; unmatched bases: 13. In DNA form, the CDR3 reads TGTGCCAGCAGCCTAGTGGGCAGGGGGCTCGGTGAGCAGTACTTC. Translation: CASSLVGRGLGEQYF.

This clonotype was recorded many times. The J gene is TRBJ2-3, the V gene TRBV7-2, with 10 bases lining up with TRBD2. The CDR3 is 14 residues long. V was clipped by 10 bases and J by 3 bases; unmatched bases: 7. The germline V gene has CDR1 SGHTA and CDR2 FQGNSA. The DNA for the CDR3 is TGTGCCACCCAACTAGCGGGAAGAACAGATACGCAGTATTTT. It is translated as CATQLAGRTDTQYF. The full variable domain, its missing parts supplied by reference TRBV7-2 and TRBJ2-3, is GAGVSQSPSNKVTEKGKDVELRCDPISGHTALYWYRQSLGQGLEFLIYFQGNSAPDKSGLPSDRFSAERTGGSVSTLTIQRTQQEDSAVYLCATQLAGRTDTQYFGPGTRLTVL.

This clonotype was seen many times. The chain combines TRBV7-2 with TRBJ1-5; D not certain. The germline V gene encodes CDR1 SGHTA and CDR2 FQGNSA. The CDR3 has 15 amino acids. Trimming shortened V by 5 bases and J by 7 bases, and 18 bases separated the two germline ends. The CDR3 DNA follows: TGTGCCAGCAGCCTCCGAGGAGGGTTTAGCCAGCCCCAGCATTTT. Protein sequence: CASSLRGGFSQPQHF.

This chain joins TRBV7-8 and TRBJ1-2; the match to TRBD1 covers 7 bases. Germline V lookup: CDR1 SGHVS, CDR2 FQNEAQ. With V trimmed by 3 bases and J by 7 bases, 5 bases remained unmatched. This CDR3 is built from 13 residues. The CDR3 coding sequence is TGTGCCAGCAGCTTCGACAGGGAGGGTGGCTACACCTTC. This codes for CASSFDREGGYTF.

This clonotype was seen only a few times. The chain carries TRBV27 and TRBJ1-1; no reliable D call. The CDR3 has 13 residues. Germline V gene data show CDR1 as MNHEY and CDR2 as SMNVEV (reference sequence). The V end lost 2 bases, the J end lost 6 bases, and 10 bases lay between the germline ends. CDR3 coding DNA: TGTGCCAGCAGTTTAACACCCGAGGCTGAAGCTTTCTTT. It specifies CASSLTPEAEAFF.

This rearrangement joins TRBV2 to TRBJ1-2; D is uncertain. Germline V gives CDR1 SNHLY, CDR2 FYNNEI. V shed 2 bases and J shed 4 bases, with 14 bases lying between them. The CDR3 contains 15 residues. DNA of the CDR3: TGTGCCAGCAGTGAAACCCCCGGGAACAGCTATGGCTACACCTTC. The encoded protein is CASSETPGNSYGYTF.

This clonotype has a handful of counts. The V gene is TRBV7-2, the J gene TRBJ2-3, with 8 nucleotides matching TRBD2. The CDR3 covers 12 residues. Germline-derived CDR1 and CDR2 are SGHTA and FQGNSA. Unmatched junction bases numbered 3, after V lost 7 bases and J lost 6 bases. The DNA for the CDR3 is TGTGCCAGCATTTCTAGCGGGGATACGCAGTATTTT. Translated: CASISSGDTQYF.

This clonotype was found a few times. The rearrangement joins TRBV20-1 to TRBJ2-1; D remains ambiguous. The V and J ends lost 7 bases and 5 bases respectively, with 15 bases between them. CDR3 length: 13 amino acids. Germline V lookup: CDR1 DFQATT, CDR2 SNEGSKA (reference sequence). CDR3 coding DNA: TGCAGTGGCACCACTCGGGTCCACAATGAGCAGTTCTTC. Translated: CSGTTRVHNEQFF.

The chain employs TRBV7-2 and TRBJ2-7, with D possibly being TRBD2 (7 bases). CDR1 and CDR2 from the germline V gene are SGHTA and FQGNSA. The CDR3 has 14 residues. V was cut by 2 bases and J by 5 bases, with 13 bases left in between. The CDR3 loop is CASSLRRGHDEQYF. The DNA for the CDR3 is TGTGCCAGCAGCTTAAGGCGGGGGCATGACGAGCAGTACTTC.

In its sample, this clonotype was seen many times. The chain uses TRBV7-8 and TRBJ2-2, with 7 bases lining up with TRBD2. This CDR3 has 17 amino acids. J gave up 5 bases and V 3 bases, and 12 bases lay outside the gene matches. Germline CDR1 is SGHVS and CDR2 is FQNEAQ. The CDR3 loop is CASSFRGRKPKTGELFF. Here the CDR3 DNA reads TGTGCCAGCAGCTTTCGCGGGAGAAAGCCTAAGACCGGGGAGCTGTTTTTT.

As to this clonotype: The conserved phenylalanine or tryptophan is not found at the CDR3 terminus, so this likely reflects a read error. The genes are TRBV4-1 and TRBJ1-5; 9 nucleotides align to TRBD1. The CDR3 is 21 amino acids. The junction had 16 bases not matched to a gene; V was cut back by 0 bases and J by 1 base. Germline V CDR1 and CDR2: MGHRA, YSYEKL. The CDR3 spells CASSQDQDRGWIYWSNQPQHC. CDR3 nucleotide sequence: TGCGCCAGCAGCCAAGATCAGGACAGGGGATGGATATATTGGAGCAATCAGCCCCAGCATTGT.

Here the CDR3 DNA reads TGCGCCAGCAGCCCGACAGGGGCGTACGGGGAGCTGTTTTTT. This sequence encodes CASSPTGAYGELFF. The chain carries TRBV5-1 and TRBJ2-2, with 8 bases that match TRBD1. Germline assignment: CDR1 SGHRS and CDR2 YFSETQ. The CDR3 has 14 amino acids. The V segment lost 4 bases and the J segment 7 bases; nucleotides outside the gene matches: 6.

The chain is built from TRBV27 and TRBJ1-4; D remains unclear. The CDR3 contains 15 residues. Trimming left V 6 bases short and J 0 bases short, with 11 bases between. CDR1 and CDR2 from the germline V gene are MNHEY and SMNVEV (reference sequence). The CDR3 DNA follows: TGTGCCAGCAGCCCGACTCAAGCAACTAATGAAAAACTGTTTTTT. It translates to CASSPTQATNEKLFF.

The chain links TRBV20-1 to TRBJ2-7, with 8 bases matching TRBD2. Germline loops: CDR1 DFQATT, CDR2 SNEGSKA (reference sequence). Losses at the gene ends were 5 bases for V and 4 bases for J; bases not matched to a gene: 7. The CDR3 extends over 13 amino acids. CDR3 loop: CSAWSGSVYEQYF. In nucleotides, the CDR3 is TGCAGTGCTTGGAGCGGGAGTGTATACGAGCAGTACTTC.

The J gene is TRBJ1-5, the V gene TRBV20-1, with TRBD1 matching over 7 bases. Germline V gene data show CDR1 as DFQATT and CDR2 as SNEGSKA (reference sequence). There are 13 residues in the CDR3. Unmatched junction bases numbered 3, after V lost 5 bases and J lost 2 bases. The CDR3 loop is CSAWTGGNQPQHF. CDR3 bases: TGCAGTGCTTGGACAGGTGGCAATCAGCCCCAGCATTTT.

The J gene is TRBJ1-3, the V gene TRBV15; D call uncertain. CDR1 is LNHNV, CDR2 YYDKDF, per germline (reference sequence). The V and J ends lost 2 bases and 0 bases respectively, with 8 bases between them. CDR3 length: 15 residues. The CDR3 is CATSRQVTSGNTIYF. CDR3 nucleotide sequence: TGTGCCACCAGCAGACAGGTTACCTCTGGAAACACCATATATTTT.

This clonotype was seen only a few times. The rearrangement joins TRBV20-1 to TRBJ1-4; D is uncertain. The ends were cut back, 0 bases at V and 8 bases at J, with 7 bases in the middle. The CDR3 has 12 amino acids. Germline V CDR1 and CDR2: DFQATT, SNEGSKA (reference sequence). The CDR3 nucleotides are TGCAGTGCTAGAGATCTGGGAGAAAAACTGTTTTTT. It specifies CSARDLGEKLFF.

V is TRBV12-3 or TRBV12-4 and J is TRBJ1-5, with D possibly being TRBD1 (5 bases). This CDR3 region has 13 residues. V gave up 7 bases and J gave up 4 bases, with 11 bases separating them. DNA for the CDR3: TGTGCCAGCACTGGGGGGGGGAATCAGCCCCAGCATTTT. Amino acids: CASTGGGNQPQHF.